Below, 13 T cell receptor beta chains from the same sample are listed, as sequenced in a study of blood T cell repertoires in COVID-19. This table comes from immunoSEQ multiplex PCR, and its TCRdb copy is limited to in-frame clones, with some not included. This sample has fewer than 70,000 clones, with approximately 90% found just once. Sequenced material: peripheral blood. The origin of the receptors is a human donor in a cohort sampled during active COVID-19.

This clone was seen only a few times. This CDR3 is also generated by other DNA sequences in the sample. This sequence joins TRBV7-9 and TRBJ2-7, with D hard to call. The germline V and J ends were trimmed by 1 base and 2 bases, with 6 bases remaining between them. The CDR3 runs 13 residues. Germline CDR1 SEHNR, CDR2 FQNEAQ (reference sequence). Here the CDR3 reads CASSLGSAYEQYF. The CDR3 coding sequence is TGTGCCAGCAGCTTAGGTTCGGCCTACGAGCAGTACTTC.

V gene TRBV30 combines with J gene TRBJ2-5, with 7 nucleotides matching TRBD1. The CDR3 loop spans 16 amino acids. The trim removed 4 bases at V and 0 bases at J, leaving 11 bases unmatched. Germline-derived CDR1 and CDR2 are GTSNPN and SVGIG (reference sequence). The CDR3 DNA sequence: TGTGCCTGGAAAGGGGGTGAGGGGGCCAACCAAGAGACCCAGTACTTC. This codes for CAWKGGEGANQETQYF.

The chain recombines TRBV11-2 with TRBJ2-7; maybe TRBD1 (6 bases). The length of the CDR3 is 16 residues. Trimming removed 1 base from V and 5 bases from J, with 18 bases in between. CDR1 SGHAT and CDR2 FQNNGV come from the germline V gene. CDR3 nucleotides: TGTGCCAGCAGCTTAGTCTATGGACAGTCTTCCAACGAGCAGTACTTC. This encodes CASSLVYGQSSNEQYF.

J is TRBJ1-2 and V is TRBV4-1; D is undetermined. In germline, CDR1 is MGHRA, CDR2 YSYEKL. The CDR3 extends over 17 amino acids. Trimming left V 0 bases short and J 0 bases short, with 14 bases between. The CDR3 sequence: CASSQDRGSPPNYGYTF. The CDR3 DNA follows: TGCGCCAGCAGCCAAGATCGTGGCAGTCCTCCTAACTATGGCTACACCTTC.

The V gene is TRBV18, the J gene TRBJ2-3; the match to TRBD2 covers 8 bases. V lost 6 bases, J lost 3 bases, and 5 bases stayed unmatched. The length of the CDR3 is 14 residues. From germline, CDR1 is KGHSH and CDR2 LQKENI. The CDR3 here is CASSQRGGTDTQYF. CDR3 coding DNA: TGTGCCAGCTCCCAACGGGGGGGAACAGATACGCAGTATTTT.

This chain connects TRBV5-8 to TRBJ2-5; TRBD2 aligns across 15 bases. Trimming cost V 5 bases and J 4 bases; bases outside gene matches: 9. CDR1 and CDR2 (germline): SGHTS, YDEGEE. This CDR3 has 17 amino acids. CDR3 sequence: CASRLGLAGGGSETQYF. CDR3 nucleotides: TGTGCCAGCAGGCTCGGACTAGCGGGAGGGGGGTCAGAGACCCAGTACTTC.

The rearrangement uses TRBV13 and TRBJ1-3; 10 positions match TRBD1. V dropped 3 bases and J dropped 0; count of bases not matched to a gene: 5. The CDR3 is made up of 17 amino acids. Germline assignment: CDR1 PRHDT and CDR2 FYEKMQ (reference sequence). CDR3 sequence reads: CASSLETGGSSGNTIYF. The CDR3 DNA reads TGTGCCAGCAGCTTGGAGACAGGGGGCTCCTCTGGAAACACCATATATTTT.

This clone was picked up a small number of times. The chain carries TRBV25-1 and TRBJ1-6; D is unresolved. Germline CDR1 and CDR2: MGHDK and SYGVNS. Trimming shortened V by 5 bases and J by 7 bases, and 12 bases separated the two germline ends. The CDR3 totals 14 residues. The CDR3 protein is CASSLGIINSPLHF. In nucleotides, the CDR3 is TGTGCCAGCAGTCTGGGCATTATCAATTCACCCCTCCACTTT.

The chain uses TRBV7-6 and TRBJ2-3; 9 positions match TRBD2. This CDR3 is 17 amino acids long. Trimming cost V 5 bases and J 5 bases; bases outside gene matches: 14. The germline CDR1 and CDR2 sequences are SGHVS and FNYEAQ. CDR3 nucleotide sequence: TGTGCCAGCAGCCCTCTCTGGGTAGCGGGAGAAGAAGATACGCAGTATTTT. Residues: CASSPLWVAGEEDTQYF.

The chain joins TRBV6-5 to TRBJ2-5; 8 nucleotides align to TRBD2. Trimming took 9 bases from V and 1 from J; bases not matched to a gene: 4. The germline V gene encodes CDR1 MNHEY and CDR2 SVGAGI. This CDR3 region has 13 residues. The CDR3 DNA sequence: TGTGCCAGTACCGGACTAGCCCAAGAGACCCAGTACTTC. Translating it yields CASTGLAQETQYF.

The V and J genes are TRBV7-9 and TRBJ2-5, with 13 bases identical to TRBD2. V lost 5 bases to trimming and J lost 5 bases; unmatched junction nucleotides: 5. The CDR3 has 15 residues. Per germline, CDR1 SEHNR and CDR2 FQNEAQ (reference sequence). CDR3: CASSPLAGGWETQYF. In nucleotides, the CDR3 is TGTGCCAGCAGCCCACTAGCGGGAGGGTGGGAGACCCAGTACTTC.

The chain links TRBV30 to TRBJ2-7; D gene ambiguous. The CDR3 has 14 residues. Germline-derived CDR1 and CDR2 are GTSNPN and SVGIG (reference sequence). V was trimmed by 0 bases and J by 5 bases, leaving 14 bases between them. The CDR3 DNA is TGTGCCTGGAGTGTACAGCTGGGCTATAACGAGCAGTACTTC. As protein: CAWSVQLGYNEQYF.

V and J are TRBV6-2 or TRBV6-3 and TRBJ2-7; no reliable D call. Per germline, CDR1 MNHEY and CDR2 SVGEGT. Trimming cost V 5 bases and J 3 bases, with 11 bases left between them. This CDR3 is built from 13 residues. In DNA form, the CDR3 reads TGTGCCAGCAGTCCACGGGTCAGCTACGAGCAGTACTTC. Amino acids: CASSPRVSYEQYF.